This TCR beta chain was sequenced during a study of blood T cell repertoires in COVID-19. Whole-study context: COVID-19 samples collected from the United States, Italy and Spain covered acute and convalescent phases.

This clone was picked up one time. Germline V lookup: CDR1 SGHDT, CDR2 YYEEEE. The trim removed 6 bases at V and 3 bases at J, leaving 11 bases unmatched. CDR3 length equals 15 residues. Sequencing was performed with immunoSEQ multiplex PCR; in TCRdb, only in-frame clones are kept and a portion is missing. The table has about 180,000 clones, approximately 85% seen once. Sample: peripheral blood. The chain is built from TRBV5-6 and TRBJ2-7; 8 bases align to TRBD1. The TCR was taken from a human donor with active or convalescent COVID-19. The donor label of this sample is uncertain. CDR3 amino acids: CASTLTGGQVYEQYF. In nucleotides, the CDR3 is TGTGCCAGCACCCTAACAGGGGGGCAAGTCTACGAGCAGTACTTC. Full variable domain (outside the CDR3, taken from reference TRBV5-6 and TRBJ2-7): DAGVTQSPTHLIKTRGQQVTLRCSPKSGHDTVSWYQQALGQGPQFIFQYYEEEERQRGNFPDRFSGHQFPNYSSELNVNALLLGDSALYLCASTLTGGQVYEQYFGPGTRLTVT.